This T cell receptor (beta chain) was sequenced in a study of shared clonotypes between healthy human individuals. Study-level results: Memory subsets generally showed smaller estimated richness than naive subsets did.

The run depth of the assay was deep. A 200 ng quantity of DNA, roughly 29,000 T cell genomes, went into the sorted-subset replicate PCRs. Data came from immunoSEQ multiplex PCR; TCRdb stores just in-frame clones and leaves some out. The profile shows about 2.4 million clones, roughly 93% of them singletons. This clone turned up a few times. The target antigen is unknown. The J segment lost 1 base and the V segment lost 5 bases, leaving 7 bases of the junction unmatched. The CDR3 is 16 amino acids. CDR1 SGHAT and CDR2 FQNNGV come from the germline V gene. V usage is TRBV11-2 and J usage is TRBJ1-4, with TRBD1 matching 7 bases. This clonotype was obtained from a man in his late teens or twenties in good health. Some clones in this sample may be carry-over from other donors' samples. Sequencing was done on a sample of naive CD4+ T cells from PBMCs. As to subset: CD45RA+ positively selected. The CDR3: CASSPDRVVTNEKLFF. Written as DNA, the CDR3 is TGTGCCAGCAGCCCCGACAGGGTTGTAACTAATGAAAAACTGTTTTTT.